The present TCR beta chain was sequenced within a study of identical twins. Regarding the study as a whole: With monozygotic twins, out-of-frame TCR alpha sharing exceeded what models estimated. While abundant cord blood beta clonotypes carried fewer insertions, memory repertoires showed no such pattern. Invariant T cells like MAIT and iNKT could partly confound the zero-insertion analyses.

CDR3 size: 14 residues. V was pared by 5 bases and J by 6 bases, with 13 bases between. Per germline, CDR1 SEHNR and CDR2 FQNEAQ (reference sequence). This clonotype was seen only a few times. Its antigen is unknown. TCRdb passed the 5' RACE reads through MiXCR, listing each CDR3 protein once. The repertoire includes some 240,000 distinct CDR3 sequences, approximately 8.3% of them detected once, and over 2.5% sits in the top ten. The same sample was also used in a study of yellow fever vaccine responses in identical twins.

The rearrangement joins TRBV7-9 to TRBJ2-2, with D unresolved. The clonotype originates from a woman under 30 in good health. Sequenced material: CD8+ T cells sorted from blood. CDR3 coding DNA: TGTGCCAGCAGCCCACCGACGGCTCCCGGGGAGCTGTTTTTT. Its translation: CASSPPTAPGELFF.